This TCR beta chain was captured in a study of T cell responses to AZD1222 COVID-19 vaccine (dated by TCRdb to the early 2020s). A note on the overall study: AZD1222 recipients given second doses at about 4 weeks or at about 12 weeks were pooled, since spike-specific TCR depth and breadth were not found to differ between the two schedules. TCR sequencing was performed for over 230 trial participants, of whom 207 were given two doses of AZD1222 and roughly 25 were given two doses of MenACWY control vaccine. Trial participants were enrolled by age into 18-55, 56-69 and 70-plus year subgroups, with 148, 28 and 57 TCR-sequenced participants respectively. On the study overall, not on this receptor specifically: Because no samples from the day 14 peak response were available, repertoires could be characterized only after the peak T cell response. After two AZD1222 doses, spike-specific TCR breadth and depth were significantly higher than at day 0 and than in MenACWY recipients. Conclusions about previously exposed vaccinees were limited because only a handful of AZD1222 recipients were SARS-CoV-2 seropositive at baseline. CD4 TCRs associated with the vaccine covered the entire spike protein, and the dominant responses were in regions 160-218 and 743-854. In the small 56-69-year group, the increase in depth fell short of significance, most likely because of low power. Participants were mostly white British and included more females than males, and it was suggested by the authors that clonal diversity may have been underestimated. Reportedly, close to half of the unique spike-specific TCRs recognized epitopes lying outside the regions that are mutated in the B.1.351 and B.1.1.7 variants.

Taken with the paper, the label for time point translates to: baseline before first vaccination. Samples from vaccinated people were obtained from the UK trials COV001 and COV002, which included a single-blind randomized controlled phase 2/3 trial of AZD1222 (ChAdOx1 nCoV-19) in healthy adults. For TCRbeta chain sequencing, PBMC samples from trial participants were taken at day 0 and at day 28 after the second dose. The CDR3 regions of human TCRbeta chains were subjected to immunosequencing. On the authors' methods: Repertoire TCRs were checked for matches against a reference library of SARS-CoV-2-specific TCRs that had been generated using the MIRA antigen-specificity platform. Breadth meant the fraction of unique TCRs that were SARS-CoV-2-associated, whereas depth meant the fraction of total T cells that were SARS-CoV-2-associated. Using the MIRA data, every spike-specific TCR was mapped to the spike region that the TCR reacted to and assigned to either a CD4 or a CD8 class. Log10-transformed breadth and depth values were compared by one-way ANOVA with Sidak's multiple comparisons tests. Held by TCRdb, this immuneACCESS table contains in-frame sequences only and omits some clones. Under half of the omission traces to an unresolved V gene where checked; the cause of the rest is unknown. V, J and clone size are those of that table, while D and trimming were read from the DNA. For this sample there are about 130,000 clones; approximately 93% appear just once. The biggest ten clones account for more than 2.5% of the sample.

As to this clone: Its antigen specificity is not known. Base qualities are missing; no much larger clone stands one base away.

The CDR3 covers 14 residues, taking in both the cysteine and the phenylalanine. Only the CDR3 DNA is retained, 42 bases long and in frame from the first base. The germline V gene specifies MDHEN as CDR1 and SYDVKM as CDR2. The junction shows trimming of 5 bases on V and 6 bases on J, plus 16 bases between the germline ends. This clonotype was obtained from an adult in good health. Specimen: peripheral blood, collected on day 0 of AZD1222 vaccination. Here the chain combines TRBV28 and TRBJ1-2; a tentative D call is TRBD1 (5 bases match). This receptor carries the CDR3 CASSGIRDVDGYTF. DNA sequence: TGTGCCAGCAGTGGAATCCGGGACGTAGATGGCTACACCTTC.